Presented here are 10 T cell receptor beta chains from one specimen sequenced in a study of shared T cell receptors in the human thymus. Assay used: immunoSEQ multiplex PCR; TCRdb lists only in-frame clones, some missing. The sample carries approximately 660,000 clones, roughly 90% recorded once. The same specimen was also included in a second study, on human thymus T cells.

The sequenced sample consisted of thymocytes. Receptors originate from a boy less than two years old with a congenital heart defect.

Only one count was recorded for this clone. Other nucleotide sequences in the sample specify the same CDR3. The gene calls are TRBV27 and TRBJ2-2, with D maybe TRBD2 (5 bases). The CDR3 is made up of 14 amino acids. Per germline, CDR1 MNHEY and CDR2 SMNVEV (reference sequence). V dropped 2 bases and J dropped 1 base, with 5 bases sitting between them. For the CDR3, the DNA is TGTGCCAGCAGTTTAGCGGGGAACACCGGGGAGCTGTTTTTT. It encodes CASSLAGNTGELFF.

Points on this clone: The sample has other DNA sequences that encode this CDR3 too. J is TRBJ2-7 and V is TRBV2; D is ambiguous. CDR3 length equals 12 residues. V gave up 3 bases and J gave up 3 bases, with 6 bases separating them. Germline V gene data show CDR1 as SNHLY and CDR2 as FYNNEI. The CDR3 bases are TGTGCCAGCAGTGAGTCGGGCTACGAGCAGTACTTC. As protein: CASSESGYEQYF.

A single count supports this clone. This chain links TRBV6-1 with TRBJ2-3, with a possible D match to TRBD2 (7 bases). The germline gives CDR1 MNHNS, CDR2 SASEGT. The V gene lost 6 bases and the J gene lost 4 bases, with 11 bases spanning the gap. The CDR3 has 13 residues. For the CDR3, the DNA is TGTGCCAGCAGGGGGGGGGCTGCAGATACGCAGTATTTT. The encoded protein is CASRGGAADTQYF.

This chain uses TRBV6-4 with TRBJ2-5, with 13 positions matching TRBD2. The CDR3 has 19 residues. CDR1 is MRHNA, CDR2 SNTAGT, per germline. V was pared by 1 base and J by 3 bases, with 11 bases of the junction left unmatched. CDR3 loop: CASSDWNTSGRGGEETQYF. CDR3 DNA: TGTGCCAGCAGTGACTGGAATACTAGCGGGAGGGGGGGGGAAGAGACCCAGTACTTC.

The CDR3 DNA reads as TGTGCCAGCAGTTTGGAAACAGGGGGGTACGAGCAGTACTTC. As protein: CASSLETGGYEQYF. The chain combines TRBV27 with TRBJ2-7; TRBD1 matches at 8 bases. V lost 3 bases to trimming and J lost 4 bases; unmatched junction nucleotides: 5. Germline loops: CDR1 MNHEY, CDR2 SMNVEV (reference sequence). The CDR3 totals 14 residues.

The chain joins TRBV14 to TRBJ2-3; 8 bases line up with TRBD1. Germline V gives CDR1 SGHDN, CDR2 FVKESK. The CDR3 spans 17 residues. V gave up 2 bases and J gave up 1 base; unmatched junction bases: 8. Written as DNA, the CDR3 is TGTGCCAGCAGCCAACCCGACAGGGGTAGGGGCACAGATACGCAGTATTTT. Translation: CASSQPDRGRGTDTQYF. Supplemented by reference TRBV14 and TRBJ2-3, the full variable domain reads EAGVTQFPSHSVIEKGQTVTLRCDPISGHDNLYWYRRVMGKEIKFLLHFVKESKQDESGMPNNRFLAERTGGTYSTLKVQPAELEDSGVYFCASSQPDRGRGTDTQYFGPGTRLTVL.

This clone appeared once. V gene TRBV30 combines with J gene TRBJ2-1, with TRBD2 identical over 8 bases. Germline V gene lookup returns CDR1 GTSNPN and CDR2 SVGIG (reference sequence). The CDR3 has 15 amino acids. After removal of 0 bases from V and 7 bases from J, the junction contained 8 bases not matched to a gene. In DNA form, the CDR3 reads TGTGCCTGGAGTGTAGGCGGGAGGCGTACAAATGAGCAGTTCTTC. It encodes CAWSVGGRRTNEQFF.

The DNA for the CDR3 is TGTGCCTGGAGGGTACAGGGCCACGAGCAGTACTTC. It codes for CAWRVQGHEQYF. The chain has TRBV30 and TRBJ2-7; possible D gene TRBD1, 6 bases. The V end was cut by 3 bases, the J end by 5 bases, with 11 bases between. The CDR3 contains 12 residues. Germline V gene sequence: CDR1 GTSNPN, CDR2 SVGIG (reference sequence).

The V call is TRBV6-5, the J call TRBJ1-2; 8 bases are a match to TRBD1. The V gene end was trimmed by 6 bases and the J gene end by 8 bases; junction bases not matched to a gene: 5. This CDR3 contains 12 residues. In germline, CDR1 is MNHEY, CDR2 SVGAGI. CDR3 sequence (DNA): TGTGCCAGCAGGAGGGACAGGTACGGCTACACCTTC. It translates to CASRRDRYGYTF.

The chain links TRBV25-1 to TRBJ1-2; D call uncertain. CDR1 is MGHDK and CDR2 is SYGVNS in the germline V gene. The CDR3 consists of 12 residues. The V and J ends lost 4 bases and 7 bases respectively, with 10 bases between them. The chain's CDR3 is CASSGRGGGYTF. The CDR3 region has the DNA TGTGCCAGCAGTGGCCGGGGAGGTGGCTACACCTTC.